One T cell receptor (beta chain) is described in this entry. The data belong to a study of blood T cell repertoires in COVID-19. About the study: T cells, B-cell-depleted T cells, or PBMCs supplied cDNA or gDNA.

Authors' data handling: It was from reference gene primer amplification that nucleated cell counts were estimated. Produced via immunoSEQ multiplex PCR; TCRdb's table is partial and in-frame only. V, J and clone size are taken as reported in that table, and D and trimming were inferred from the DNA itself. Among 52,000 or so clones listed, about nine tenths were seen once. Sequencing was carried out using peripheral blood. The receptor comes from a man in his sixties with active COVID-19.

CDR3 in amino acids: CATSGRTSPHSPLHF. CDR3 bases: TGTGCCACCAGCGGAAGGACATCACCCCATTCACCCCTCCACTTT. V and J are TRBV15 and TRBJ1-6; weak D call: TRBD1 (5 bases). Germline CDR1 LNHNV, CDR2 YYDKDF (reference sequence). This CDR3 has 15 residues. V shed 5 bases and J shed 8 bases, with 16 bases lying between them.